The rows below give T cell receptor beta chains drawn from one sample of a study of tumor-infiltrating lymphocytes in localized non-small cell lung cancer. Data came from immunoSEQ multiplex PCR; TCRdb stores just in-frame clones and leaves some out. The sample has some 30,000 clones, 70% to 90% seen once. The sample comprised lung tumor tissue. These receptors originate from a human donor with non-small cell lung cancer. CDR3s include the opening cysteine and the closing phenylalanine or tryptophan. Each record gives: D gene, J gene, clone size, V gene, CDR3 DNA, CDR3 protein. D genes are given only for firm matches. Some rows mark clone size as missing; the rest say once, few, many or name a class of expanded clone.

>-|TRBJ2-4|-|TRBV15
TGTGCCACCAGCGCCCCCAGGAACATTCAGTACTTC
CATSAPRNIQYF
>TRBD1|TRBJ2-3|once|TRBV28
TGTGCCAGCAGTGAAGAACAGGGGATCACAGATACGCAGTATTTT
CASSEEQGITDTQYF
>TRBD1|TRBJ2-7|-|TRBV6-1
TGTGCCAGCAACTCCAGGGGACAGGGGGCGATCGAGCAGTACTTC
CASNSRGQGAIEQYF
>-|TRBJ1-6|-|TRBV7-7
TGTGCTAGCAGCCCAGGTACTCCAGGGGACAATTCACCCCTCCACTTT
CASSPGTPGDNSPLHF
>-|TRBJ1-1|-|TRBV5-6
TGTGCCAGCAGCAATGGGCCTGAAGCTTTCTTT
CASSNGPEAFF
>-|TRBJ1-1|-|TRBV5-4
TGTGCCAGCAGCTCGGGACGGGCCATGAACACTGAAGCTTTCTTT
CASSSGRAMNTEAFF
>-|TRBJ2-7|-|TRBV5-1
TGCGCCAGCAGCTTGTTAACAGGGCCAACCTACGAGCAGTACTTC
CASSLLTGPTYEQYF
>-|TRBJ1-4|-|TRBV13
TGTGCCAGCAGCTTATTGGGGGGCGAGGAAAAACTGTTTTTT
CASSLLGGEEKLFF
>-|TRBJ2-1|-|TRBV19
TGTGCCAGTAGTCGACAGAGCAATGAGCAGTTCTTC
CASSRQSNEQFF
>TRBD2|TRBJ2-5|-|TRBV4-1
TGCGCCAGCAGCCCCGGACTAGCGGGGACCCAAGAGACCCAGTACTTC
CASSPGLAGTQETQYF
>-|TRBJ1-2|-|TRBV7-9
TGTGCCAGCAGCCAACGGGTCGGCAACTATGGCTACACCTTC
CASSQRVGNYGYTF
>-|TRBJ1-5|-|TRBV30
TGTGCCTGGAGGCCTCGGGATGTCAATCAGCCCCAGCATTTT
CAWRPRDVNQPQHF
>-|TRBJ1-2|-|TRBV7-9
TGTGCCAGCAAGACGGGGATTTCCCCTAACTATGGCTACACCTTC
CASKTGISPNYGYTF
>-|TRBJ2-5|-|TRBV4-2
TGTGCCAGCAGCCGCGAAGACGGGCTGCAGCAAGAGACCCAGTACTTC
CASSREDGLQQETQYF
>TRBD1|TRBJ1-6|-|TRBV5-5
TGTGCCAGCAGCCCCGGGACAGGGACCCTAAATTCACCCCTCCACTTT
CASSPGTGTLNSPLHF
>-|TRBJ1-5|few|TRBV6-5
TGTGCCAGCAGAACCGTTCGGACGGGAAATCAGCCCCAGCATTTT
CASRTVRTGNQPQHF
>TRBD1|TRBJ2-1|-|TRBV6-5
TGTGCCAGCAGTCAATCAGGGGGCTCCTACAATGAGCAGTTCTTC
CASSQSGGSYNEQFF
>-|TRBJ1-2|-|TRBV25-1
TGTGCCAGCAGTGAATCCGGGGCCTCCTCATATGGCTACACCTTC
CASSESGASSYGYTF
>-|TRBJ1-1|once|TRBV5-1
TGCGCCAGCAGCTCCCAGACAGGAACAAACACTGAAGCTTTCTTT
CASSSQTGTNTEAFF
>-|TRBJ2-3|-|TRBV5-5
TGTGCCAGCAGACGGGCCCGGAGCACAGATACGCAGTATTTT
CASRRARSTDTQYF
>-|TRBJ1-6|-|TRBV30
TGTGCCTGGGTCGGGCAACATAATTCACCCCTCCACTTT
CAWVGQHNSPLHF
>-|TRBJ1-2|-|TRBV19
TGTGCCAGTAGTATAGGCCCCGGGACTCCGTATGGCTACACCTTC
CASSIGPGTPYGYTF
>TRBD1|TRBJ2-3|-|TRBV29-1
TGCAGCGTTGGCAGGGGGCCGGGAGATACGCAGTATTTT
CSVGRGPGDTQYF